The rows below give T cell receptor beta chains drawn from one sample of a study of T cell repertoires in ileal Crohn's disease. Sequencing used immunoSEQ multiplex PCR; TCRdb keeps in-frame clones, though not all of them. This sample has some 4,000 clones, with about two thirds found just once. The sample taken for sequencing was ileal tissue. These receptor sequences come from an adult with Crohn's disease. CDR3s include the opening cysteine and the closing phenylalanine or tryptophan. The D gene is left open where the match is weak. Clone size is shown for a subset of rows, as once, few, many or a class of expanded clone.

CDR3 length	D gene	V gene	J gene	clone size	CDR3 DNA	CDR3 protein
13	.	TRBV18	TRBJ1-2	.	TGTGCCAGCTCACCATCGGATAGCTGGGGCTACACCTTC	CASSPSDSWGYTF
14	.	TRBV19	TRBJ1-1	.	TGTGCCAGTAGGGGGGACTACCCGAACACTGAAGCTTTCTTT	CASRGDYPNTEAFF
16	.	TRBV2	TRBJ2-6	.	TGTGCCAGCAAGGAGACAGGTTTCTCTGGGGCCAACGTCCTGACTTTC	CASKETGFSGANVLTF
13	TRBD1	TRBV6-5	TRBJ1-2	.	TGTGCCAGCCAGGGGGCGCGTAACTATGGCTACACCTTC	CASQGARNYGYTF
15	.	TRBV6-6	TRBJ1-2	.	TGTGCCAGCAGTTACTCGGGAAGGCAGGGGCATGGCTACACCTTC	CASSYSGRQGHGYTF
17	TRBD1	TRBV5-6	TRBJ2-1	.	TGTGCCAGCAGCCGGGACAGGGGGGTAGCGAAGGACAATGAGCAGTTCTTC	CASSRDRGVAKDNEQFF
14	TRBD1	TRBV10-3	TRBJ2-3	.	TGTGCCATCAGATTTGACAGGGCCACAGATACGCAGTATTTT	CAIRFDRATDTQYF
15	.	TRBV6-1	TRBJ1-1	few	TGTGCCAGCAGTGAAGATTGGGGCAGCAACACTGAAGCTTTCTTT	CASSEDWGSNTEAFF
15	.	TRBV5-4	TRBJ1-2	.	TGTGCCAGCAGCTTGGACAGTATCGCTAACTATGGCTACACCTTC	CASSLDSIANYGYTF
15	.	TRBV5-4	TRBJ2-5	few	TGTGCCAGCAGCTTGGGGGGCCGGGTCCAAGAGACCCAGTACTTC	CASSLGGRVQETQYF
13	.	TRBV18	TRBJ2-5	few	TGTGCCAGCTCACCACCAATACAAGAGACCCAGTACTTC	CASSPPIQETQYF
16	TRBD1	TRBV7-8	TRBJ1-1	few	TGTGCCAGCAGCTTAGCGACAGGGGGAAAAAACACTGAAGCTTTCTTT	CASSLATGGKNTEAFF
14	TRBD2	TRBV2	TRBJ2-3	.	TGTGCCAGCAGGGGGGGGACTAGCGCAGATACGCAGTATTTT	CASRGGTSADTQYF
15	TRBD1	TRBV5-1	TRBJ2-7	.	TGCGCCAGCAGCCCGGGACAGGGCGTAACCTACGAGCAGTACTTC	CASSPGQGVTYEQYF
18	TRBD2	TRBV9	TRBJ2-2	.	TGTGCCAGCAGCGTAGCCCCCCAACTAGCGGGTAACACCGGGGAGCTGTTTTTT	CASSVAPQLAGNTGELFF
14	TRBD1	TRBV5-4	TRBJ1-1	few	TGTGCCAGCAGGTCCGACAGGGGGCCAGCTGAAGCTTTCTTT	CASRSDRGPAEAFF
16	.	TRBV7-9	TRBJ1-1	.	TGTGCCAGCAGGCCCCAGGGCTTTGGTGTGTACACTGAAGCTTTCTTT	CASRPQGFGVYTEAFF
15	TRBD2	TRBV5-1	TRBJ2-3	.	TGCGCCAGCAGCTTTAGCGGGGGCCTCGGAAATACGCAGTATTTT	CASSFSGGLGNTQYF
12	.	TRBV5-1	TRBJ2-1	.	TGCGCCAGCAGAACAGAGAGAAATGAGCAGTTCTTC	CASRTERNEQFF
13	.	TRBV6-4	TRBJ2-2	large	TGTGCCAGCAGTGACCCCCCCCTCGGGGAGCTGTTTTTT	CASSDPPLGELFF
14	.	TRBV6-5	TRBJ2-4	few	TGTGCCAGCAGCCGGGACCCAGCGGGAAACATTCAGTACTTC	CASSRDPAGNIQYF
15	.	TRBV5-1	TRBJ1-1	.	TGCGCCAGCAGCTCCCCCAATCCCACGGGCACTGAAGCTTTCTTT	CASSSPNPTGTEAFF
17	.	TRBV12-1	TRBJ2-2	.	TGTGCCAGCAGCTTATATGTTGCACAGGGGTGCGGCGGGGAGCTGTTTTTT	CASSLYVAQGCGGELFF
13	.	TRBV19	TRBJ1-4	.	TGTGCCAGTAGGCCAGCAACTAATGAAAAACTGTTTTTT	CASRPATNEKLFF
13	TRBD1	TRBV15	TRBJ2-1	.	TGTGCCACCAGCAGAGTGTCCGGGACAGGAATGTTCTTC	CATSRVSGTGMFF
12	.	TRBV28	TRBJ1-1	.	TGTGCCGGCGCTGGGACTAACACTGAAGCTTTCTTT	CAGAGTNTEAFF
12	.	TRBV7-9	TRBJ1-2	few	TGTGCCAGCAGCAGTGGACAGCAAGTCTACACCTTC	CASSSGQQVYTF
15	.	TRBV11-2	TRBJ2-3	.	TGTGCCAGCAGCTTATTCAGGCCCGGCACAGATACGCAGTATTTT	CASSLFRPGTDTQYF
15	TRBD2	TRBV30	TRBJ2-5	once	TGTGCCTGGAGTGTGCTAGCGGGAATCCAAGAGACCCAGTACTTC	CAWSVLAGIQETQYF
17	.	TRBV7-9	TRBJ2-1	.	TGTGCCAGCAGCTTAGTGTACGCGGACACTCCAGGCGATGAGCAGTTCTTC	CASSLVYADTPGDEQFF
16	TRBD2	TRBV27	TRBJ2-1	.	TGTGCCAGCAGTTTATCCGGACTAGACCCCTACAATGAGCAGTTCTTC	CASSLSGLDPYNEQFF
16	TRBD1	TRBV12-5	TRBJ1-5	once	TGTGCTAGTGGTTTGGGACAGGGAGGCCCAAATCAGCCCCAGCATTTT	CASGLGQGGPNQPQHF
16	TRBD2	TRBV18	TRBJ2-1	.	TGTGCCAGCTCACCACGCGCCCCACTAGCGGGGCATGAGCAGTTCTTC	CASSPRAPLAGHEQFF
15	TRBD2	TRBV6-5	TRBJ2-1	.	TGTGCCAGCCGGGAGAGTAGCGGGAGTTACAATGAGCAGTTCTTC	CASRESSGSYNEQFF
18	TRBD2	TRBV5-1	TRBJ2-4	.	TGCGCCAGCAGCTTGGCCGGGGCTAGCGGGAAAGCCAAAAACATTCAGTACTTC	CASSLAGASGKAKNIQYF
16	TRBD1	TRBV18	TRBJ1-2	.	TGTGCCAGCTCACGCAACCGACAGGGTGCCAACTATGGCTACACCTTC	CASSRNRQGANYGYTF
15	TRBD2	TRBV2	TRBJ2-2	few	TGTGCCAGCAGCCTCAGCGGGAGAGGGGGCGGGGAGCTGTTTTTT	CASSLSGRGGGELFF
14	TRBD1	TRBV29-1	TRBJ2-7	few	TGCAGCGTTGATAGGGGGCAGGGTGGCTACGAGCAGTACTTC	CSVDRGQGGYEQYF
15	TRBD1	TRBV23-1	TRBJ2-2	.	TGCGCCAGCAGTCTTGACAGGGGAAACACCGGGGAGCTGTTTTTT	CASSLDRGNTGELFF
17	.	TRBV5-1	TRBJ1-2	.	TGCGCCAGCAGCTTCCTATCGGGGGTACAGAGCCCCTATGGCTACACCTTC	CASSFLSGVQSPYGYTF